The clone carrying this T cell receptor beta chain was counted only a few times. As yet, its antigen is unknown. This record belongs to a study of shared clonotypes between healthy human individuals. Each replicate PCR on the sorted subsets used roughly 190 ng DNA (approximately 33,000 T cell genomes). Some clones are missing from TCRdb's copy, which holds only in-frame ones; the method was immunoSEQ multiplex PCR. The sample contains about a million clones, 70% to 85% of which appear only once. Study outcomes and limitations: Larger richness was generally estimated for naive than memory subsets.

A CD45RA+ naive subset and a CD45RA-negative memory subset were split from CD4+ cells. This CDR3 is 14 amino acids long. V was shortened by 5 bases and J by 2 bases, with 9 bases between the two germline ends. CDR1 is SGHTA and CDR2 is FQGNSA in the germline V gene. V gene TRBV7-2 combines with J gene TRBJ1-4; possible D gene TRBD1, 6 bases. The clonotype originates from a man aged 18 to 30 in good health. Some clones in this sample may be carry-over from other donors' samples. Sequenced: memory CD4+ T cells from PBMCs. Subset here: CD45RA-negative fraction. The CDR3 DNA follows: TGTGCCAGCAGCGGAACAGGGACTAATGAAAAACTGTTTTTT. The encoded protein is CASSGTGTNEKLFF.